The text below deals with one T cell receptor beta chain. This specimen belongs to a study of blood T cell repertoires in COVID-19. Authors' analysis steps: Scientists estimated how many nucleated cells there were by amplifying reference gene primers. This table comes from immunoSEQ multiplex PCR, and its TCRdb copy is limited to in-frame clones, with some not included. The DNA was the basis for D and trimming; V, J and clone size are from that table. The sample shows over 35,000 clones, around 80% of them seen only once. Sequenced: peripheral blood. This clonotype was sampled from a man aged 60 to 75 with active COVID-19.

The CDR3 spells CASRPDSRSTEAFF. CDR3 nucleotides: TGTGCCAGTCGGCCGGACAGCCGTTCCACTGAAGCTTTCTTT. V is TRBV19 and J is TRBJ1-1; a possible D gene is TRBD1 (6 bases). Trimming pared 8 bases from V and 4 bases from J, leaving 17 bases between. The CDR3 sequence is 14 residues long. Germline assignment: CDR1 LNHDA and CDR2 SQIVND (reference sequence).